These 18 T cell receptor beta chains were all obtained from the same sample, sequenced in a study of shared clonotypes between healthy human individuals. Method: immunoSEQ multiplex PCR; TCRdb's copy keeps in-frame clones and lacks some. This table has 520,000 or so clones, 79% appearing once. The sequenced material came from PBMCs. The receptors come from a woman aged 40 to 50 in good health. Some clones in this sample may be carry-over from other donors' samples.

The chain recombines TRBV2 with TRBJ2-7; no firm D call. Trimming cost V 4 bases and J 0 bases, with 4 bases left between them. The CDR3 covers 12 residues. Germline V CDR1 and CDR2: SNHLY, FYNNEI. DNA of the CDR3: TGTGCCAGCAGTGCCGTCTCCTACGAGCAGTACTTC. It yields the protein CASSAVSYEQYF.

This chain uses TRBV19 with TRBJ1-5; D perhaps matches TRBD1 (5 bases). Per germline, CDR1 LNHDA and CDR2 SQIVND (reference sequence). Trimming removed 5 bases from V and 4 bases from J, with 9 bases in between. CDR3 length: 13 residues. In DNA, the CDR3 is TGTGCCAGTAGTGGGGACCGAAATCAGCCCCAGCATTTT. Its translation is CASSGDRNQPQHF.

The chain uses TRBV27 and TRBJ2-7; D remains unclear. CDR1 and CDR2 from the germline V gene are MNHEY and SMNVEV (reference sequence). This CDR3 is 13 amino acids long. V was clipped by 4 bases and J by 7 bases, with 14 bases between them. For the CDR3, the DNA is TGTGCCAGCAGTTGGGCCTCTCAAGGGGAGCAGTACTTC. It specifies CASSWASQGEQYF.

V and J are TRBV30 and TRBJ2-3; 13 bases agree with TRBD2. Trimming took 0 bases from V and 3 from J; bases not matched to a gene: 3. The CDR3 loop spans 16 amino acids. Germline CDR1 reads GTSNPN; CDR2 reads SVGIG (reference sequence). The CDR3 loop is CAWSVGTSGTTDTQYF. For the CDR3, the DNA is TGTGCCTGGAGTGTAGGGACTAGCGGGACAACAGATACGCAGTATTTT. Using reference TRBV30 and TRBJ2-3 for the parts outside the CDR3, the full variable domain is SQTIHQWPATLVQPVGSPLSLECTVEGTSNPNLYWYRQAAGRGLQLLFYSVGIGQISSEVPQNLSASRPQDRQFILSSKKLLLSDSGFYLCAWSVGTSGTTDTQYFGPGTRLTVL.

The V gene is TRBV7-9, the J gene TRBJ2-1, with D perhaps given as TRBD1 or TRBD2 (6 bases each). Germline CDR1 SEHNR, CDR2 FQNEAQ (reference sequence). This CDR3 has 17 residues. V shed 5 bases and J shed 0 bases, with 17 bases lying between them. This chain's CDR3 is CASSPKMGGSSYNEQFF. The CDR3 DNA reads as TGTGCCAGCAGCCCAAAGATGGGGGGCAGCTCCTACAATGAGCAGTTCTTC.

The chain combines TRBV6-6 with TRBJ2-7; D gene ambiguous. CDR1 is MNHNY and CDR2 is SVGAGI in the germline V gene (reference sequence). V was shortened by 2 bases and J by 7 bases, with 12 bases between the two germline ends. The CDR3 contains 13 residues. The CDR3 sequence: CASSYTRLKEQYF. The CDR3 coding sequence is TGTGCCAGCAGTTACACCCGGTTGAAGGAGCAGTACTTC.

The chain uses TRBV11-2 and TRBJ2-1; maybe TRBD2 (5 bases). Germline V gene sequence: CDR1 SGHAT, CDR2 FQNNGV. The V gene lost 2 bases and the J gene lost 4 bases, with 15 bases spanning the gap. The CDR3 spans 16 residues. DNA of the CDR3: TGTGCCAGCAGCTTAATCTCGGCGGGTCTTTACAATGAGCAGTTCTTC. This translates into CASSLISAGLYNEQFF.

J is TRBJ2-1 and V is TRBV7-9; TRBD2 agrees at 9 bases. V lost 5 bases to trimming and J lost 6 bases; unmatched junction nucleotides: 8. The CDR3 length is 15 residues. CDR1 SEHNR and CDR2 FQNEAQ come from the germline V gene (reference sequence). The CDR3 loop reads CASSRTSAGSNEQFF. CDR3 sequence (DNA): TGTGCCAGCAGCCGGACTAGCGCGGGCTCCAATGAGCAGTTCTTC.

The CDR3 DNA reads TGTGCCAGCAGAGATTACAGGGCTGGGGCCAACGTCCTGACTTTC. Its translation: CASRDYRAGANVLTF. This rearrangement joins TRBV2 to TRBJ2-6; possibly TRBD1 for D (6 bases). This CDR3 is built from 15 residues. CDR1 and CDR2 from the germline V gene are SNHLY and FYNNEI. Trimming left V 6 bases short and J 2 bases short, with 11 bases between.

The J gene is TRBJ1-2, the V gene TRBV27; possibly TRBD1 for D (5 bases). Germline V gene lookup returns CDR1 MNHEY and CDR2 SMNVEV (reference sequence). The CDR3 spans 13 residues. The V and J ends lost 3 bases and 4 bases respectively, with 9 bases between them. This CDR3 is CASSFDRSYGYTF. DNA for the CDR3: TGTGCCAGCAGTTTCGACAGAAGCTATGGCTACACCTTC.

The genes are TRBV9 and TRBJ2-1; 11 bases match TRBD2. CDR1 SGDLS and CDR2 YYNGEE come from the germline V gene. The CDR3 runs to 13 residues. J lost 12 bases, V lost 4 bases, and 6 bases had no gene match. The CDR3 DNA is TGTGCCAGCAGCTTGACTAGCGGGACCGGGCAGTTCTTC. Protein product: CASSLTSGTGQFF.

In DNA form, the CDR3 reads TGTGCCTGGAGTGTCTCGCCGGGACTAGCGGGAATGCGTCGGTACAATGAGCAGTTCTTC. Its translation: CAWSVSPGLAGMRRYNEQFF. The V call is TRBV30, the J call TRBJ2-1; 13 nucleotides align to TRBD2. The CDR3 consists of 20 residues. From germline, CDR1 is GTSNPN and CDR2 SVGIG (reference sequence). V shed 0 bases, J shed 4 bases, and the junction held 15 bases outside the gene matches.

The rearrangement joins TRBV4-2 to TRBJ2-5; unclear D gene. The J call is doubtful: the DNA matches TRBJ2-7 better. The CDR3 has 14 amino acids. Germline V gene sequence: CDR1 LGHNA, CDR2 YNFKEQ. The CDR3 is CASSQVSVSYEQYF. The CDR3 DNA follows: TGTGCCAGCAGCCAAGTAAGCGTTTCCTACGAGCAGTACTTC.

V is TRBV6-1 and J is TRBJ1-5; tentatively, D is TRBD1 (6 bases). The CDR3 is made up of 16 amino acids. The germline V and J ends were trimmed by 1 base and 5 bases, with 15 bases remaining between them. Germline CDR1 reads MNHNS; CDR2 reads SASEGT. Here the CDR3 reads CASSEGGQSVYQPQHF. The CDR3 nucleotides are TGTGCCAGCAGTGAAGGGGGGCAGTCGGTCTATCAGCCCCAGCATTTT.

The V call is TRBV2, the J call TRBJ2-7; TRBD2 is a possible D gene (6 bases). V dropped 5 bases and J dropped 0 bases, with 14 bases sitting between them. CDR3 length: 15 amino acids. Germline loops: CDR1 SNHLY, CDR2 FYNNEI. Here the CDR3 DNA reads TGTGCCAGCAGTAAGGGACTCGCGAGCTCCTACGAGCAGTACTTC. This sequence encodes CASSKGLASSYEQYF.

About this clone itself: A far larger clone is one nucleotide away, so this likely arose from a read error. V is TRBV7-2 and J is TRBJ2-4; D may be TRBD1 (6 bases). Trimming left V 8 bases short and J 6 bases short, with 14 bases between. This CDR3 comprises 13 residues. From germline, CDR1 is SGHTA and CDR2 FQGNSA. Here the CDR3 DNA reads TGTGCCAGCCGATCCACGGACAGAAACATTCAGTACTTC. Protein: CASRSTDRNIQYF. Full variable domain (rest looked up from reference TRBV7-2 and TRBJ2-4): GAGVSQSPSNKVTEKGKDVELRCDPISGHTALYWYRQSLGQGLEFLIYFQGNSAPDKSGLPSDRFSAERTGGSVSTLTIQRTQQEDSAVYLCASRSTDRNIQYFGAGTRLSVL.

This chain connects TRBV27 to TRBJ1-4; a possible D gene is TRBD1 (5 bases). Germline V gives CDR1 MNHEY, CDR2 SMNVEV (reference sequence). Trimming shortened V by 6 bases and J by 0 bases, and 20 bases separated the two germline ends. This CDR3 spans 18 amino acids. CDR3 nucleotide sequence: TGTGCCAGCAGCACCGGGACGGAGAAAACTGCAACTAATGAAAAACTGTTTTTT. It codes for CASSTGTEKTATNEKLFF.

The chain carries TRBV2 and TRBJ2-1; 7 positions match TRBD2. The CDR3 spans 14 residues. Germline trimming cut 2 bases from V and 10 bases from J; bases unmatched to any gene: 8. The germline V gene encodes CDR1 SNHLY and CDR2 FYNNEI. The CDR3 loop is CASSEFAGRDEQFF. CDR3 in DNA: TGTGCCAGCAGTGAATTCGCAGGGAGGGACGAGCAGTTCTTC.